The text below deals with one T cell receptor (beta chain). What this receptor recognizes is not known. Base qualities are not provided; no much larger clone lies one nucleotide away. Library construction relied on PCR. The sequencer was an Illumina HiSeq 2500. TCR library preparation used molecular barcoding, with unique molecular identifiers applied to normalize quantification of the TCRbeta repertoire. The public sequencing data were trimmed at Q25 with fastp and processed into clonotypes with MiXCR by TCRdb, which kept only in-frame beta chains. Records with the same CDR3 protein are collapsed into one entry carrying the most frequent genes and DNA. Across this sample there are 90,000 to 100,000 distinct CDR3 sequences, with more than 20% seen only once. The ten largest clones add up to around 21% of the sample. The record originates from a study of T-cell reconstitution after alpha-beta-depleted transplantation in children (dated by TCRdb to 2016 to 2017). For the study in its entirety: T-cell immune reconstitution after TCRalphabeta/CD19-depleted allogeneic hematopoietic cell transplantation in children was quantitatively tracked in the study by means of TCR repertoire profiling.

In the paper's terms, the treatment or condition label means: allogeneic hematopoietic cell transplantation with graft depleted of TCRalphabeta T cells and CD19 B cells. TCRalphabeta/CD19-depleted allogeneic hematopoietic cell grafts were given to the transplant recipients, all of whom were children. The paper's findings and limits, for the study overall: Over subsequent months, a decline in hyperexpanded clone frequencies was noted, and after one year, T-cell counts and TCRbeta diversity were mostly ascribed to newly produced T cells. The apparently early alphabetaT-cell count recovery about two months after transplant was reportedly dependent on only several hundred rapidly expanded clones derived from non-depleted graft cells. In some patients, high TCRbeta diversity at day 60 was attributed to recipient T cells and intrathymic progenitors that had survived conditioning.

The clonotype comes from a boy aged 2 to 10 with acute lymphoblastic leukemia, due to receive a stem cell transplant. The sample consisted of PBMCs, taken before TCRalphabeta/CD19-depleted stem cell transplant.

DNA sequence: TGCGCCAGCAGCTTGGGGTATCGAGACTCCTACGAGCAGTACTTC. This translates into CASSLGYRDSYEQYF. The chain uses TRBV5-1 and TRBJ2-7, with no reliable assignment of the D segment. At the junction V is shortened by 0 bases and J by 0 bases, with 10 bases in between. According to the germline V gene, CDR1 reads SGHRS and CDR2 reads YFSETQ. The CDR3, from cysteine to phenylalanine, totals 15 residues. This entry keeps only the CDR3 DNA: 45 bases, framed from base 1.